The 32 T cell receptor beta chains in this list originate from one sample, sequenced in a study of CD8+ T cells in alopecia areata. Investigators isolated RNA and reverse transcribed it into cDNA to act as the sequencing template. The repertoire was sequenced with immunoSEQ multiplex PCR; TCRdb's copy has only in-frame clones and lacks some. The table shows 95,000 to 120,000 clones, with about 60% occurring only once. The specimen sequenced was NKG2D-low CD8+ T cells sorted from blood. All receptors come from a human donor with alopecia areata.

This sequence joins TRBV5-4 and TRBJ2-7, with D perhaps given as TRBD1 or TRBD2 (5 bases each). Trimming left V 1 base short and J 8 bases short, with 16 bases between. The CDR3 contains 14 residues. Germline CDR1 SGHNT, CDR2 YYREEE (reference sequence). The CDR3 protein is CASSLTGTSTKQYF. The DNA for the CDR3 is TGTGCCAGCAGCTTGACTGGGACCTCGACCAAGCAGTACTTC.

V and J are TRBV2 and TRBJ2-1, with D maybe TRBD2 (6 bases). CDR3 length: 15 residues. Trimming left V 6 bases short and J 7 bases short, with 19 bases between. Germline V CDR1 and CDR2: SNHLY, FYNNEI. As DNA, the CDR3 is TGTGCCAGCAGCGGGAGCCCGGCGGACTATAATGAGCAGTTCTTC. The encoded protein is CASSGSPADYNEQFF.

The V gene is TRBV27, the J gene TRBJ2-7; D remains ambiguous. In germline, CDR1 is MNHEY, CDR2 SMNVEV (reference sequence). This CDR3 has 13 amino acids. The ends were cut back, 6 bases at V and 2 bases at J, with 11 bases in the middle. CDR3 loop: CASSSQSPYEQYF. In DNA form, the CDR3 reads TGTGCCAGCAGCTCACAATCGCCCTACGAGCAGTACTTC.

V gene TRBV10-2 combines with J gene TRBJ1-1, with unresolved D. The CDR3 covers 11 residues. Germline CDR1 WSHSY, CDR2 SAAADI. The germline V and J ends were trimmed by 7 bases and 0 bases, with 3 bases remaining between them. CDR3 DNA: TGCGCCAGCACAATGAACACTGAAGCTTTCTTT. It codes for CASTMNTEAFF.

The chain recombines TRBV27 with TRBJ1-2, with 8 bases matching TRBD1. This CDR3 is built from 16 residues. With 2 bases clipped from V and 4 bases from J, the junction kept 9 bases outside the gene matches. The V gene's germline CDR1 is MNHEY and CDR2 SMNVEV (reference sequence). The CDR3 region has the DNA TGTGCCAGCAGTTTAAGCCCATCGACAGGGGCCTATGGCTACACCTTC. It specifies CASSLSPSTGAYGYTF.

This clone has only a few counts. The chain is built from TRBV19 and TRBJ2-5, with 12 nucleotides matching TRBD1. With V trimmed by 5 bases and J by 5 bases, 6 bases remained unmatched. CDR3 size: 15 residues. Germline V gene lookup returns CDR1 LNHDA and CDR2 SQIVND (reference sequence). CDR3 in DNA: TGTGCCAGTAGTGTCGGGACAGGGGGCGAGGAGACCCAGTACTTC. It translates to CASSVGTGGEETQYF.

The V gene is TRBV6-5, the J gene TRBJ2-1, with D perhaps matching TRBD2 (5 bases). The germline V gene has CDR1 MNHEY and CDR2 SVGAGI. Deletions cut 2 bases from V and 0 bases from J, with 11 bases between. The CDR3 has 16 amino acids. CDR3: CASSYRAESSYNEQFF. CDR3 bases: TGTGCCAGCAGTTACCGAGCGGAAAGCTCCTACAATGAGCAGTTCTTC.

In this sample, this clone turned up a few times. The chain carries TRBV12-5 and TRBJ2-5; no reliable D call. This CDR3 contains 11 residues. The V gene's germline CDR1 is LGHNT and CDR2 FRNRAP. Trimming removed 4 bases from V and 10 bases from J, with 10 bases in between. CDR3 sequence (DNA): TGTGCTAGTGGTTCAGTTCATGGCCAGTACTTC. Residues: CASGSVHGQYF.

This chain connects TRBV15 to TRBJ1-5; 7 bases are shared with TRBD1. J gave up 6 bases and V 3 bases, and 11 bases lay outside the gene matches. CDR3 length equals 16 residues. Germline V lookup: CDR1 LNHNV, CDR2 YYDKDF (reference sequence). The CDR3 nucleotides are TGTGCCACCAGCAGTCGACAGGGAGGCGTTGGTCAGCCCCAGCATTTT. Amino acids: CATSSRQGGVGQPQHF.

The rearrangement links TRBV5-1 to TRBJ2-7; TRBD1 agrees at 7 bases. From germline, CDR1 is SGHRS and CDR2 YFSETQ. Trimming took 5 bases from V and 5 from J; bases not matched to a gene: 13. The CDR3 runs 15 residues. The chain's CDR3 is CASREGTAPWDEQYF. The CDR3 DNA is TGCGCCAGCAGGGAAGGGACAGCTCCATGGGACGAGCAGTACTTC.

The chain joins TRBV6-5 to TRBJ2-1, with D tentatively TRBD1 (5 bases). The germline V gene has CDR1 MNHEY and CDR2 SVGAGI. V shed 6 bases and J shed 9 bases, with 18 bases lying between them. The CDR3 is 14 amino acids. For the CDR3, the DNA is TGTGCCAGCAGCAACAGGATTAGGTACGGTGAGCAGTTCTTC. Translation gives CASSNRIRYGEQFF.

The chain carries TRBV6-1 and TRBJ1-2, with no clear D. CDR1 is MNHNS, CDR2 SASEGT, per germline. CDR3 length equals 9 residues. Trimming took off 7 bases at V and 14 bases at J, with 11 bases between the two ends. CDR3 in amino acids: CASKSPETF. CDR3 nucleotides: TGTGCCAGCAAGTCCCCAGAGACCTTC.

This clone turned up a few times. The gene calls are TRBV18 and TRBJ2-5; D remains ambiguous. There are 15 residues in the CDR3. CDR1 is KGHSH and CDR2 is LQKENI in the germline V gene. Trimming cost V 3 bases and J 2 bases, with 13 bases left between them. CDR3 residues: CASSPVGRRQETQYF. CDR3 nucleotide sequence: TGTGCCAGCTCACCGGTCGGGCGGCGGCAAGAGACCCAGTACTTC.

V gene TRBV10-2 combines with J gene TRBJ2-1; either TRBD1 or TRBD2 may fit D (5 bases each). V was pared by 2 bases and J by 9 bases, with 5 bases between. The CDR3 is 11 amino acids. Germline V lookup: CDR1 WSHSY, CDR2 SAAADI. The CDR3 nucleotides read TGCGCCAGCAGTGAGGGGGGTGAGCAGTTCTTC. As protein: CASSEGGEQFF.

This chain uses TRBV5-4 with TRBJ2-3; perhaps TRBD1 as D (5 bases). Between the trimmed V and J ends, which lost 3 bases and 5 bases, there was a span of 7 bases. The CDR3 is 12 amino acids. Germline V gene data show CDR1 as SGHNT and CDR2 as YYREEE (reference sequence). DNA for the CDR3: TGTGCCAGCAGCTCAGGGCGAGATACGCAGTATTTT. This codes for CASSSGRDTQYF.

The CDR3 region has the DNA TGCAGCGTTGAAGAGGCTCGTGGAGATAATGAAAAACTGTTTTTT. Translating it yields CSVEEARGDNEKLFF. The chain is built from TRBV29-1 and TRBJ1-4; D call uncertain. The CDR3 length is 15 residues. The V and J ends lost 0 bases and 4 bases respectively, with 12 bases between them. Germline CDR1 and CDR2: SQVTM and ANQGSEA.

The J gene is TRBJ2-5, the V gene TRBV7-6; D uncertain. The length of the CDR3 is 15 residues. Per the germline V gene, CDR1 is SGHVS and CDR2 is FNYEAQ. Trimming left V 1 base short and J 2 bases short, with 11 bases between. The DNA for the CDR3 is TGTGCCAGCAGCTTAGGTTTACGGACGCAAGAGACCCAGTACTTC. This sequence encodes CASSLGLRTQETQYF.

The chain employs TRBV4-1 and TRBJ2-7, with D tentatively TRBD1 (6 bases). The germline V gene encodes CDR1 MGHRA and CDR2 YSYEKL. The length of the CDR3 is 15 residues. The V gene lost 0 bases and the J gene lost 3 bases, with 12 bases spanning the gap. This CDR3 is CASSQEDQGNYEQYF. CDR3 DNA: TGCGCCAGCAGCCAAGAGGACCAGGGGAACTACGAGCAGTACTTC.

The chain recombines TRBV28 with TRBJ1-5; D ambiguous. CDR1 is MDHEN and CDR2 is SYDVKM in the germline V gene. Trimming took off 0 bases at V and 2 bases at J, with 11 bases between the two ends. The CDR3 covers 16 residues. CDR3 protein: CASSLCWMYGNQPQHF. The CDR3 nucleotides read TGTGCCAGCAGTTTATGCTGGATGTATGGCAATCAGCCCCAGCATTTT. The full variable domain, with the rest looked up from reference TRBV28 and TRBJ1-5, is DVKVTQSSRYLVKRTGEKVFLECVQDMDHENMFWYRQDPGLGLRLIYFSYDVKMKEKGDIPEGYSVSREKKERFSLILESASTNQTSMYLCASSLCWMYGNQPQHFGDGTRLSIL.

The CDR3 sequence: CASSTGAGNTIYF. Written as DNA, the CDR3 is TGTGCCAGCAGTACAGGGGCTGGAAACACCATATATTTT. V gene TRBV28 combines with J gene TRBJ1-3, with 7 nucleotides matching TRBD1. The CDR3 length is 13 residues. Losses at the gene ends were 5 bases for V and 2 bases for J; bases not matched to a gene: 0. Germline V gene data show CDR1 as MDHEN and CDR2 as SYDVKM.

About this clone itself: At one boundary the junction diverges from the germline segment, which might be a read error. V usage is TRBV6-6 and J usage is TRBJ2-3; a possible D gene is TRBD1 (6 bases). The CDR3 spans 14 residues. Germline-derived CDR1 and CDR2 are MNHNY and SVGAGI (reference sequence). The CDR3 reads CASSYFGGTDTQYF. The CDR3 DNA is TGTGCCAGCAGTTACTTTGGGGGCACGGATACGCAGTATTTT.

V and J are TRBV7-3 and TRBJ2-3, with 10 bases lining up with TRBD2. After removal of 5 bases from V and 3 bases from J, the junction contained 8 bases not matched to a gene. The CDR3 consists of 16 residues. Germline-derived CDR1 and CDR2 are SGHTA and FQGTGA. The CDR3 sequence: CASSLVGTSVTDTQYF. The CDR3 nucleotides are TGTGCCAGCAGCCTGGTGGGGACTAGCGTTACAGATACGCAGTATTTT.

The chain links TRBV7-8 to TRBJ1-5; D is unresolved. Trimming removed 2 bases from V and 6 bases from J, with 11 bases in between. Germline CDR1 reads SGHVS; CDR2 reads FQNEAQ. There are 14 residues in the CDR3. As DNA, the CDR3 is TGTGCCAGCAGCTTATCGGGGTTGAGTCAGCCCCAGCATTTT. It codes for CASSLSGLSQPQHF.

This clone has a single count. The rearrangement links TRBV19 to TRBJ1-2; D may be TRBD1 (6 bases). Germline V gene data show CDR1 as LNHDA and CDR2 as SQIVND (reference sequence). This CDR3 spans 16 amino acids. V dropped 9 bases and J dropped 3 bases, with 23 bases sitting between them. Written as DNA, the CDR3 is TGTGCCAGCGATGGGCAGGGGCGCCTAGTTGACTATGGCTACACCTTC. Translating it yields CASDGQGRLVDYGYTF.

This clone has more than one count but fewer than ten. The gene calls are TRBV7-9 and TRBJ1-4; D may be TRBD1 (5 bases). The CDR3 is 16 residues long. Germline V gives CDR1 SEHNR, CDR2 FQNEAQ (reference sequence). The V end lost 5 bases, the J end lost 8 bases, and 21 bases lay between the germline ends. CDR3 region: CASSHTKGRREEKLFF. The CDR3 DNA reads as TGTGCCAGCAGCCACACTAAGGGACGCCGGGAGGAAAAACTGTTTTTT. The entire variable domain, with the rest obtained from reference TRBV7-9 and TRBJ1-4, is as follows: DTGVSQNPRHKITKRGQNVTFRCDPISEHNRLYWYRQTLGQGPEFLTYFQNEAQLEKSRLLSDRFSAERPKGSFSTLEIQRTEQGDSAMYLCASSHTKGRREEKLFFGSGTQLSVL.

The chain employs TRBV5-1 and TRBJ2-1; a possible D gene is TRBD1 (6 bases). Trimming pared 3 bases from V and 7 bases from J, leaving 17 bases between. Germline V gives CDR1 SGHRS, CDR2 YFSETQ. The length of the CDR3 is 15 residues. The CDR3 protein is CASSSTGPFLNEQFF. The CDR3 nucleotides read TGCGCCAGCAGCTCAACAGGGCCGTTTCTTAATGAGCAGTTCTTC.

In regard to this clone: This sample also contains other DNA sequences that code for the same CDR3. The rearrangement uses TRBV27 and TRBJ2-1; D is unresolved. V was trimmed by 0 bases and J by 0 bases, leaving 3 bases between them. Germline V lookup: CDR1 MNHEY, CDR2 SMNVEV (reference sequence). CDR3 length: 14 amino acids. CDR3 sequence reads: CASSLSGSYNEQFF. The CDR3 DNA reads as TGTGCCAGCAGTTTATCAGGCTCCTACAATGAGCAGTTCTTC.

V usage is TRBV7-6 and J usage is TRBJ2-1; D is unresolved. Germline CDR1 and CDR2: SGHVS and FNYEAQ. CDR3 length: 11 residues. V was cut by 8 bases and J by 6 bases, with 8 bases left in between. The DNA of the CDR3 is TGTGCCAGCCAGGCTGGCAATGAGCAGTTCTTC. Translation gives CASQAGNEQFF. Variable domain in full (rest from reference TRBV7-6 and TRBJ2-1): GAGVSQSPRYKVTKRGQDVALRCDPISGHVSLYWYRQALGQGPEFLTYFNYEAQQDKSGLPNDRFSAERPEGSISTLTIQRTEQRDSAMYRCASQAGNEQFFGPGTRLTVL.

V gene TRBV4-1 combines with J gene TRBJ2-1; 10 bases map to TRBD2. This CDR3 contains 17 residues. Trimming removed 1 base from V and 6 bases from J; junction bases left unmatched: 9. CDR1 MGHRA and CDR2 YSYEKL come from the germline V gene. As DNA, the CDR3 is TGCGCCAGCAGCCAAGTGAGCGGGAGGGCCCTTTTCAATGAGCAGTTCTTC. Translation gives CASSQVSGRALFNEQFF.

V and J are TRBV7-9 and TRBJ2-5, with a tentative D call TRBD2 (5 bases). V was pared by 2 bases and J by 0 bases, with 16 bases between. CDR1 is SEHNR and CDR2 is FQNEAQ in the germline V gene (reference sequence). CDR3 length: 17 residues. The CDR3 spells CASSLIRDPNHQETQYF. The CDR3 DNA is TGTGCCAGCAGCTTAATACGGGATCCAAACCACCAAGAGACCCAGTACTTC.

In this sample, this clone turned up once. This chain connects TRBV6-6 to TRBJ2-4; D possibly uses TRBD1 or TRBD2 (5 bases each). This CDR3 is built from 15 residues. Deletions cut 6 bases from V and 0 bases from J, with 12 bases between. Germline CDR1 is MNHNY and CDR2 is SVGAGI (reference sequence). In DNA form, the CDR3 reads TGTGCCAGCAGCTGGGACGGGCTAGCCAAAAACATTCAGTACTTC. This codes for CASSWDGLAKNIQYF.

The V call is TRBV15, the J call TRBJ2-7, with D maybe TRBD1 (6 bases). The CDR3 length is 14 residues. Trimming stripped 3 bases from V and 1 base from J, with 10 bases between. Germline loops: CDR1 LNHNV, CDR2 YYDKDF (reference sequence). CDR3 in DNA: TGTGCCACCAGCAGCGGAGACAGGTCCTACGAGCAGTACTTC. This translates into CATSSGDRSYEQYF.